This T cell receptor beta chain stems from a study of T-cell reconstitution after alpha-beta-depleted transplantation in children. V was clipped by 1 base and J by 4 bases, with 10 bases between them. Germline values: CDR1 SGHDN, CDR2 FVKESK. CDR3 length: 14 amino acids. Many counts were recorded for this clonotype. Preparation of the TCRbeta library used unique molecular identifiers. Each CDR3 protein is one row after TCRdb ran MiXCR on the PCR reads. The sample consists of hundreds of thousands of distinct CDR3 sequences, more than 8% of them appearing once. The clonotype originates from a human donor who donated a stem cell graft to a child with SCID. This chain joins TRBV14 and TRBJ1-1; D is unresolved. The material sequenced was PBMCs from the stem cell graft donor, taken from the stem cell graft. Here the CDR3 reads CASSQGSPATEAFF. CDR3 DNA sequence: TGTGCCAGCAGCCAAGGGAGCCCAGCCACTGAAGCTTTCTTT.